Listed below are T cell receptor beta chains from one sample, sequenced in a study of STAT5B mutations in CD4+ large granular lymphocyte leukemia. Using immunoSEQ multiplex PCR, the repertoire was profiled, and TCRdb retains in-frame clones only, with some absent. The sample shows tens of thousands of clones, 74% of them seen only once. Sequencing was carried out using CD4+ T cells from blood buffy coats. The receptor source for this set is a human donor in good health. Each CDR3 is given with its conserved first and last residue. The D gene is left open where the match is weak. The size field is filled for only some rows; it gives once, few, many or a size class.

>-|TRBV5-6|TRBJ2-5|-
TGTGCCAGCAGCTTGGGGTCCAGGGTCGAAGAGACCCAGTACTTC
CASSLGSRVEETQYF
>once|TRBV6-5|TRBJ2-1|-
TGTGCCAGCAGTTACGCGGGGTCGTACAATGAGCAGTTCTTC
CASSYAGSYNEQFF
>-|TRBV27|TRBJ1-2|-
TGTGCCAGCAAATCAGGGCCTTATGGCTACACCTTC
CASKSGPYGYTF
>-|TRBV11-2|TRBJ1-1|-
TGTGCCAGCAGCGATATGGGGGTTTTAGACACTGAAGCTTTCTTT
CASSDMGVLDTEAFF
>-|TRBV28|TRBJ1-1|-
TGTGCCAGCAGTTTGGGGGTCTGGCACGGGAACACTGAAGCTTTCTTT
CASSLGVWHGNTEAFF
>-|TRBV6-5|TRBJ2-7|-
TGTGCCAGCAGCCGGGGACTTATCAACTACGAGCAGTACTTC
CASSRGLINYEQYF
>few|TRBV6-5|TRBJ2-7|TRBD2
TGTGCCAGCATGGCGGGAGGGACGAGCTCCTACGAGCAGTACTTC
CASMAGGTSSYEQYF
>-|TRBV7-2|TRBJ2-3|-
TGTGCCAGCAGCTTTGTAGGGGTCCGGGATACGCAGTATTTT
CASSFVGVRDTQYF
>-|TRBV7-2|TRBJ2-1|-
TGTGCCAGCAGCTTAGCCTTCCCCCCCTCAGGGATTCACTCCTACAATGAGCAGTTCTTC
CASSLAFPPSGIHSYNEQFF
>-|TRBV5-1|TRBJ2-7|TRBD2
TGCGCCAGCAGCCCCCCGGGACTAGCGGGCATCTACGAGCAGTACTTC
CASSPPGLAGIYEQYF
>-|TRBV10-3|TRBJ2-3|TRBD2
TGTGCCATCAGTGAGTCCGGCGGGAGCGGCACAGATACGCAGTATTTT
CAISESGGSGTDTQYF
>once|TRBV6-5|TRBJ1-1|-
TGTGCCAGCAGTTACTCAAACAGGGTGAACACTGAAGCTTTCTTT
CASSYSNRVNTEAFF
>-|TRBV11-2|TRBJ2-1|-
TGTGCCAGCAGCTTGGCCAATGAGCAGTTCTTC
CASSLANEQFF
>-|TRBV5-6|TRBJ2-2|TRBD1
TGTGCCAGCAGCTCGCTCGGGACAGGGGGGAACACCGGGGAGCTGTTTTTT
CASSSLGTGGNTGELFF
>-|TRBV7-2|TRBJ2-1|-
TGTGCCAGCAGCTTGCTAGCCACGGGAGACGGTCTCTACAATGAGCAGTTCTTC
CASSLLATGDGLYNEQFF
>-|TRBV7-9|TRBJ1-4|TRBD1
TGTGCCAGCAGCCGCGGACAGGGTCGGGCTAATGAAAAACTGTTTTTT
CASSRGQGRANEKLFF
>-|TRBV27|TRBJ2-2|-
TGTGCCAGCAGCTCAATAGCCGGACGAACCGGGGAGCTGTTTTTT
CASSSIAGRTGELFF
>-|TRBV7-8|TRBJ2-2|-
TGTGCCAGCAGCTTCAGGGGAGCCGGGGAGCTGTTTTTT
CASSFRGAGELFF
>-|TRBV15|TRBJ2-2|TRBD1
TGTGCCACCAGCAGAGGTTCAGGACAGGGCACAACCGGGGAGCTGTTTTTT
CATSRGSGQGTTGELFF
>-|TRBV18|TRBJ2-1|TRBD1
TGTGCCAGCTCAAGTCCGGGACAGAACTACAATGAGCAGTTCTTC
CASSSPGQNYNEQFF
>few|TRBV5-4|TRBJ2-7|TRBD2
TGTGCCAGCAGCAGGACTAGCGTCCTTAAACCCTACGAGCAGTACTTC
CASSRTSVLKPYEQYF
>-|TRBV28|TRBJ2-5|-
TGTGCCAGCAGTTTTGGGGGACCCGGGGAGACCCAGTACTTC
CASSFGGPGETQYF
>few|TRBV7-3|TRBJ2-7|-
TGTGCCAGCAGCTTAGTATTGCCCACCTACGAGCAGTACTTC
CASSLVLPTYEQYF
>-|TRBV7-9|TRBJ2-1|TRBD2
TGTGCCAGCAGAGGAGGGCTAGCGGGATCTCGAAATGAGCAGTTCTTC
CASRGGLAGSRNEQFF
>-|TRBV5-5|TRBJ1-1|-
TGTGCCAGCAGCTTTAGCCAGGACACTGAAGCTTTCTTT
CASSFSQDTEAFF
>-|TRBV10-3|TRBJ1-1|-
TGTGCCATCAGTGAGTCGCTGGGGGGGAACACTGAAGCTTTCTTT
CAISESLGGNTEAFF
>-|TRBV4-1|TRBJ2-5|TRBD2
TGCGCCAGCAGCCAAGGGGTAGCGGGAGCAGAGACCCAGTACTTC
CASSQGVAGAETQYF
>-|TRBV28|TRBJ1-6|TRBD1
TGTGCCAGCAGACAAGGACAGGGCCTTTGGAATTCACCCCTCCACTTT
CASRQGQGLWNSPLHF
>-|TRBV5-1|TRBJ2-3|TRBD1
TGCGCCAGCAGCAGTAAGCGAGACAGGGGCCAAATCACAGATACGCAGTATTTT
CASSSKRDRGQITDTQYF
>-|TRBV11-2|TRBJ2-5|TRBD2
TGTGCCAGCAGCTCCCCATCGCGACTAGCGGGCGCAGGGACCCAGTACTTC
CASSSPSRLAGAGTQYF
>-|TRBV7-6|TRBJ2-1|TRBD1
TGTGCCAGCAGCTTAGGGGGACAGGGGAGGGGTGAGCAGTTCTTC
CASSLGGQGRGEQFF
>-|TRBV5-4|TRBJ2-1|-
TGTGCCAGCAGCTCCTATTCAAACCGGGGCCCATACAATGAGCAGTTCTTC
CASSSYSNRGPYNEQFF
>few|TRBV14|TRBJ1-2|TRBD1
TGTGCCAGCAGCCAATCCGGGACAGGCCCGCCGGGCAGCTTC
CASSQSGTGPPGSF
>-|TRBV18|TRBJ2-7|TRBD2
TGTGCCAGCTCACAACCGGGACTAGCGGGAGGGGCGACCTCCTACGAGCAGTACTTC
CASSQPGLAGGATSYEQYF
>-|TRBV9|TRBJ2-1|-
TGTGCCAGTAAGTTCAATGAGCAGTTCTTC
CASKFNEQFF
>-|TRBV18|TRBJ2-7|TRBD2
TGTGCCAGCTCACCACCGGTTCTGACTAGCGTGTACGAGCAGTACTTC
CASSPPVLTSVYEQYF
>-|TRBV10-3|TRBJ1-1|TRBD1
TGTGCCATCAGCCCGACAGGGTCGGACACTGAAGCTTTCTTT
CAISPTGSDTEAFF
>-|TRBV27|TRBJ2-5|-
TGTGCCAGGGGGGGAAGAGGACAAGAGACCCAGTACTTC
CARGGRGQETQYF
>-|TRBV5-1|TRBJ2-1|-
TGCGCCAGCAGCTTGGGGAGGAATGAGCAGTTCTTC
CASSLGRNEQFF
>-|TRBV5-1|TRBJ1-2|-
TGCGCCAGCAGCTTCCGAACAGGCCCCGACTATGGCTACACCTTC
CASSFRTGPDYGYTF
>-|TRBV6-1|TRBJ1-5|-
TGTGCCAGCAGTGAAATCGCCAGGGGCGGGGATCAGCCCCAGCATTTT
CASSEIARGGDQPQHF
>few|TRBV6-5|TRBJ1-6|-
TGTGCCAGCAGTTACCAAACTGGGAATTCACCCCTCCACTTT
CASSYQTGNSPLHF
>-|TRBV6-6|TRBJ1-2|-
TGTGCCAGCAGTTACTCTCGAGGGGATGGAGGCTACACCTTC
CASSYSRGDGGYTF
>-|TRBV6-6|TRBJ1-6|-
TGTGCCAGCAGTTCCCCAAATTCACCCCTCCACTTT
CASSSPNSPLHF
>-|TRBV2|TRBJ2-7|-
TGTGCCAGCAGTGACAGGACTACGAGCCCTGGGGACGCCTACGAGCAGTACTTC
CASSDRTTSPGDAYEQYF
>-|TRBV7-8|TRBJ1-2|-
TGTGCCAGCAGCTTAGGGCCGGGGGCAGGGGGCTACACCTTC
CASSLGPGAGGYTF
>-|TRBV6-1|TRBJ1-5|TRBD1
TGTGCCAGCAGTGAACAGGGGGCAAATCAGCCCCAGCATTTT
CASSEQGANQPQHF
>-|TRBV18|TRBJ2-5|TRBD1
TGTGCCAGCTCACCACCACAGGGGCCAGAGACCCAGTACTTC
CASSPPQGPETQYF
>few|TRBV9|TRBJ1-2|TRBD1
TGTGCCAGCAGCGTAGCAGGGGGTGGCTACACCTTC
CASSVAGGGYTF
>-|TRBV19|TRBJ2-3|-
TGTGCCAGTAGTTGGGGGGTTAGCACAGATACGCAGTATTTT
CASSWGVSTDTQYF
>-|TRBV9|TRBJ2-2|-
TGTGCCAGCAGCAGCCTCGGGCGTTCCACCGGGGAGCTGTTTTTT
CASSSLGRSTGELFF
>-|TRBV28|TRBJ1-5|-
TGTGCCAGCAGTTTATTAAATAGCAATCAGCCCCAGCATTTT
CASSLLNSNQPQHF
>once|TRBV5-5|TRBJ2-1|TRBD2
TGTGCCAGCAGCTTGGATGGGACTAGCGGGAGTTTAAACGTGCAGTTCTTC
CASSLDGTSGSLNVQFF
>-|TRBV5-8|TRBJ2-7|-
TGTGCCAGCAGCTTGTGGGGGACCTACGAGCAGTACTTC
CASSLWGTYEQYF
>few|TRBV6-1|TRBJ1-4|-
TGTGCCAGCAGTGCCGGACTGGACGTGAATGAAAAACTGTTTTTT
CASSAGLDVNEKLFF
>few|TRBV28|TRBJ1-2|-
TGTGCCAGTTCGGGGCAGCTTGATGGCTACACCTTC
CASSGQLDGYTF
>large|TRBV5-1|TRBJ1-2|-
TGCGCCAGCAGCCCGGGTCTTCGGGGCTACACCTTC
CASSPGLRGYTF
>-|TRBV10-1|TRBJ2-3|TRBD1
TGCGCCAGCAGTCGGACAGGGAGGACAGATACGCAGTATTTT
CASSRTGRTDTQYF
>-|TRBV4-1|TRBJ1-3|-
TGCGCCAGCAGCCAACCTACAGCTAGCTCTGGAAACACCATATATTTT
CASSQPTASSGNTIYF